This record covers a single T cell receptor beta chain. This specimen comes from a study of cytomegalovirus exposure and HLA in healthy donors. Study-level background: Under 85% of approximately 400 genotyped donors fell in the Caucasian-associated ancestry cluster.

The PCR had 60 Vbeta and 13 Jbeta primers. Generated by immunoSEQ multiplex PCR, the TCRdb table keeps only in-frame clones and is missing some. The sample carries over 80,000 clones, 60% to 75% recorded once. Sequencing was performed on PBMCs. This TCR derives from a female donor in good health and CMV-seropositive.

This CDR3 reads CASSLWTSGSYEQYF. CDR3 in DNA: TGTGCCAGCAGCTTATGGACTAGCGGGAGCTACGAGCAGTACTTC. This sequence joins TRBV7-9 and TRBJ2-7; TRBD2 aligns across 13 bases. J was trimmed by 3 bases and V by 2 bases; bases with no gene match: 1. The length of the CDR3 is 15 residues. Germline CDR1 reads SEHNR; CDR2 reads FQNEAQ (reference sequence).